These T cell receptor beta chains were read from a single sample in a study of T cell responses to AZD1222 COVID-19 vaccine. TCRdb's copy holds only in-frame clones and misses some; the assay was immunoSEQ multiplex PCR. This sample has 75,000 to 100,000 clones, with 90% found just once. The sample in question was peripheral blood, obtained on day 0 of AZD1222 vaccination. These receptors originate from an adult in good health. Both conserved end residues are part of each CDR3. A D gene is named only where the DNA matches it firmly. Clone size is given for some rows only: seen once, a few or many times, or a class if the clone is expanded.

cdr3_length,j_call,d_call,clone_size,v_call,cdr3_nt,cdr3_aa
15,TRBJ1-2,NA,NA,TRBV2,TGTGCCAGCAGGAGGGGAAGGGAGTTTACGGAAGGCTACACCTTC,CASRRGREFTEGYTF
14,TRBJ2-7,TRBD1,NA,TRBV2,TGTGCCAGCAGTGACGGGACAGGGGAAGGCGAGCAGTACTTC,CASSDGTGEGEQYF
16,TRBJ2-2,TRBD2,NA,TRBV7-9,TGTGCCAGCAGCTCCCTAGCGGGGGCCAGCACCGGGGAGCTGTTTTTT,CASSSLAGASTGELFF
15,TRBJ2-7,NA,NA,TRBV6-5,TGTGCCAGCAGTTACCTCCGGGCCTCGGGCTTCGAGCAGTACTTC,CASSYLRASGFEQYF
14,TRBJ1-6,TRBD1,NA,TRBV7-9,TGTGCCAGCAGCTACAGGGGAGTAGATTCACCCCTCCACTTT,CASSYRGVDSPLHF
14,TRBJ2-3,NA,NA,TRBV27,TGTGCCAGCAGAATCTTTGGTAGCACAGATACGCAGTATTTT,CASRIFGSTDTQYF
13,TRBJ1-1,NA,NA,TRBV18,TGTGCCAGCTCACCTAATCGGGACACGGAAGCTTTCTTT,CASSPNRDTEAFF
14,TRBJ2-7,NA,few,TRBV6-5,TGTGCCAGCAGTCGGTGGGACGGCTCCTACGAGCAGTACTTC,CASSRWDGSYEQYF
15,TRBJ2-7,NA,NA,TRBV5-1,TGCGCCAGCAGCTTGGCCCAGGGGAGTCCCTACGAGCAGTACTTC,CASSLAQGSPYEQYF
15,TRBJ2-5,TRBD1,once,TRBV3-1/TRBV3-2,TGTGCCAGCAGCCACCGGGACAGGGGGTGGGAGACCCAGTACTTC,CASSHRDRGWETQYF